This TCR beta chain was captured in a study of PD-1 blockade in classical Hodgkin lymphoma (dated by TCRdb to 2019 to 2021). Concerning the study at large: Nivolumab dosing was 3 mg/kg intravenously every 2 weeks, continuing until either disease progression or unacceptable toxicity. The study used CyTOF and TCR beta sequencing to define a peripheral blood immune signature of response to PD-1 blockade in classical Hodgkin lymphoma.

Genomic DNA was extracted with the Qiagen DNeasy kit from unsorted PBMCs and from negatively selected CD4+ and CD8+ fractions. TCR beta CDR3 regions were subjected to amplification by immunoSEQ multiplex PCR with primers that anneal to V and J segments. A synthetic immune receptor repertoire was used to minimize amplification bias, and remaining bias was computationally removed after sequencing. Processing in the source paper ran as follows. Custom Python scripts were used to quantify repertoire diversity as the Shannon entropy index. Unsorted, CD4+ and CD8+ repertoires were analyzed separately, except for combined analyses in which CD4+ and CD8+ sequences were merged in silico. A clone counted as expanded when the clone's frequency after treatment rose at least 2-fold relative to C1D1, and clones undetected at baseline were given a pseudocount of 0.5. Singleton clones were defined as clones with 0 or 1 copy at C1D1, and non-singleton clones were defined as clones with 2 or more copies. Clones expanded in unsorted samples were assigned a CD4+, CD8+ or unknown annotation through matching of protein sequences in sorted samples from the same patient. Diversity changes from C1D1 to C4D1 were tested in paired samples using Wilcoxon tests. The clones in this table, taken by TCRdb from immuneACCESS, are in-frame only. Not every clone is retained; where verified, under half of the shortfall comes from an unresolved V gene, and the cause of the rest is unknown. V, J and clone size are taken as reported in that table, and D and trimming were inferred from the DNA itself. For this sample the table gives roughly 12,000 clones, of which around four fifths were detected only once. Around 22% of the sample lies in the top ten.

Notes on this clone: Its binding antigen is unknown. Base qualities were left out, and no much larger clone turns up one base away.

The trim is 6 bases for V and 3 bases for J, with a gap of 21 bases between the germline ends. Spanning cysteine to phenylalanine, the CDR3 consists of 16 amino acids. CDR3 DNA is the only sequence kept; it has 48 bases, read in frame from the first base. Looking up the germline V gene yields CDR1 SGHDT and CDR2 YYEEEE. The time point label for this specimen denotes: cycle 1 day 1 (C1D1), immediately before nivolumab initiation. Every trial patient had relapsed after autologous stem cell transplantation, and cohorts A, B and C differed in prior brentuximab vedotin exposure. CD8+ T cells were purified from thawed PBMCs by magnetic negative selection with a Miltenyi CD8+ T cell isolation kit. A total of about 51 patients with relapsed/refractory classical Hodgkin lymphoma made up the trial cohort, and each patient's best overall response was complete response, partial response or progressive disease. In the multi-cohort phase II CheckMate 205 trial, trial patients received single-agent nivolumab. An independent review committee assessed best overall response by applying the 2007 International Working Group response criteria. PBMCs from the trial were collected at three points: immediately before nivolumab initiation (C1D1), and during therapy at cycle 2 day 1 and cycle 4 day 1. After peripheral blood was drawn into 8 mL Vacutainer Cell Preparation Tubes, PBMCs were isolated by centrifugation and then cryopreserved. Purified CD4+ and CD8+ fractions were generated only in cases for which an additional PBMC sample was available. Magnetically labelled cells were removed on LS columns in a quadroMACS separator, and the flow-through was collected as the purified fraction.

What the study reported, not specific to this receptor: The study was restricted to a single clinical trial cohort, and the causes of repertoire differences, possibly disease activity or prior therapy, were left undefined. Baseline TCR diversity was reported to be lower in newly diagnosed patients than in healthy donors and to be lower still in relapsed/refractory patients. Patients starting nivolumab less than 1 year after ASCT had lower diversity and were excluded from later analyses to avoid confounding by immune reconstitution. Trial patients achieving complete response had baseline diversity similar to newly diagnosed patients, whereas partial responders and progressors had significantly lower diversity. By C4D1, a significant rise was seen in CD4+ TCR diversity but not in CD8+ TCR diversity (p=0.0027 vs p=0.16), and the rise was most apparent among complete responders (p=0.02).

The specimen was CD8+ T cells from blood, collected at baseline. The rearrangement combines TRBV5-6 with TRBJ1-2, with a tentative D gene TRBD1 over 6 matching bases. This clonotype was sampled from a human donor with classical Hodgkin lymphoma. The DNA sequence reads TGTGCCAGCAATCTCGTTCGGGGGGCGCGGGACTATGGCTACACCTTC. Translation gives CASNLVRGARDYGYTF.